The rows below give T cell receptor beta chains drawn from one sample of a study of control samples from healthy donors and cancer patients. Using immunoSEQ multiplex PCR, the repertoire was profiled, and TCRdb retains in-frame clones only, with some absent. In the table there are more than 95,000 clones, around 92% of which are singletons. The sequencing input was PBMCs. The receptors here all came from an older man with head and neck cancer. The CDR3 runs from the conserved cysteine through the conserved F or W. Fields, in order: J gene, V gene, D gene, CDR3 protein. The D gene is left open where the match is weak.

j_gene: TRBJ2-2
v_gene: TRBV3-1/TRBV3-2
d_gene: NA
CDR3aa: CASSRATGELFF

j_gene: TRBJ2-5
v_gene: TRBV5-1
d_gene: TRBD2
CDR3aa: CASSAVIAGGAGETQYF

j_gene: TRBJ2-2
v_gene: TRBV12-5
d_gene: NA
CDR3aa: CASGLSRAGELFF

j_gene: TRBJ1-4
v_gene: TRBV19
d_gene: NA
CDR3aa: CASLPGGAGNEKLFF

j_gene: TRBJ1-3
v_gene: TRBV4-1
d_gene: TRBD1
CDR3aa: CASSLDRVKSSGNTIYF

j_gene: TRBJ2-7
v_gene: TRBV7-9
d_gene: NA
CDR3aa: CASSFRAGRSYEQYF

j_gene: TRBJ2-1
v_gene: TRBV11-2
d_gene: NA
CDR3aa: CASSLTGYNEQFF

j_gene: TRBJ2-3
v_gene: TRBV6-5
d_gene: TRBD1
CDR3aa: CASALRGHTDTQYF

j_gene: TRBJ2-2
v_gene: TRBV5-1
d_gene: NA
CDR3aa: CASSLPNTGELFF

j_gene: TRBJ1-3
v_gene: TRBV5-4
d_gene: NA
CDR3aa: CASSLGRLSGNTIYF

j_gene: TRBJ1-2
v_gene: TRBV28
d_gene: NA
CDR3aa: CASSTGHGNGYTF

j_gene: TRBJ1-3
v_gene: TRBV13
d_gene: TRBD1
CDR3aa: CASSLGSDRGRNTIYF

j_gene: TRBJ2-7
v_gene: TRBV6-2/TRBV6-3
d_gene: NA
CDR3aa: CASSYGGDSYEQYF

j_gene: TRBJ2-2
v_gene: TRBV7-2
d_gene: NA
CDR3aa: CASSLGTGYTGELFF

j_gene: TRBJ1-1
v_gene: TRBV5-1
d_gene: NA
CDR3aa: CASTWAQRGGTEAFF

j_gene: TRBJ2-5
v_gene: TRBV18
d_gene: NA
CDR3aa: CASSPLRRTEYQETQYF

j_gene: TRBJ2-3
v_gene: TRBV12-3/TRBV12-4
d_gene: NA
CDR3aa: CASTFGRAVTQYF

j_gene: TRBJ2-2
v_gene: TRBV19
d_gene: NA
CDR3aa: CASSIVPGTTGELFF

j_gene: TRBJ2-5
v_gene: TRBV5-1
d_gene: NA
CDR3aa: CASSLVVQETQYF

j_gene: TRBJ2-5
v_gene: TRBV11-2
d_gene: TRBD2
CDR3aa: CASSPSSGRAEETQYF

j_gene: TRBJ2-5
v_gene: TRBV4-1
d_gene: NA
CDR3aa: CASSQGPGVQETQYF

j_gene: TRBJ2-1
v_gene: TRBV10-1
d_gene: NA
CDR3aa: CASSDGGHEQFF

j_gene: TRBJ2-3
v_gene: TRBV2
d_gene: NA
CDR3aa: CASSVGADTQYF

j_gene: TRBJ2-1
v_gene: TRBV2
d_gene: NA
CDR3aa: CASFYQRGNEQFF

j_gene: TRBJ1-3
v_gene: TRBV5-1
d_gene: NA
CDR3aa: CASSLYYGGAEGGNTIYF

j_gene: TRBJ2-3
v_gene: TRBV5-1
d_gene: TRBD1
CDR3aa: CASSLARGRRGTDTQYF

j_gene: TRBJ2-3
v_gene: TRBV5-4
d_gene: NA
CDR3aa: CASSLVTDTQYF

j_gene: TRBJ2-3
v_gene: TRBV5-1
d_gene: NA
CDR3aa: CASSFTLALDTQYF

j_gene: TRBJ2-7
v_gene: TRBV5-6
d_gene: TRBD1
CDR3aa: CASSWTGPSYEQYF

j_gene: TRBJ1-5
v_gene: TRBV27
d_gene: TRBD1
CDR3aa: CASRVQGASNQPQHF

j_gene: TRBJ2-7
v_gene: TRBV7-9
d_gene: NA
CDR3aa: CASSFLGDEQYF

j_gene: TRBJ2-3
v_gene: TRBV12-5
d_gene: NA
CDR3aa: CASGLTDDTQYF

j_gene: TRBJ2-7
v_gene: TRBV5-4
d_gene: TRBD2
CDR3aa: CASTLGTSGNSDEQYF

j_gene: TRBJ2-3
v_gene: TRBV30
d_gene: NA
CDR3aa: CAWSVTASTDTQYF

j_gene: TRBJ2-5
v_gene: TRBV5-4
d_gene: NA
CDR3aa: CASSLVGGQETQYF

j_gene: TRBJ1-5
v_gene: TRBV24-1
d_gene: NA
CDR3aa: CATSAGKGTNQPQHF

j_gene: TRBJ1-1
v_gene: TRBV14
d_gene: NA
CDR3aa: CASSQGGGNTEAFF

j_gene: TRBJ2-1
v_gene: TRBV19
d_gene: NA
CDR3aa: CASSIRWDEQFF

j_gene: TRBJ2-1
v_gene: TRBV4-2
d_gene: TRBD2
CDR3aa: CASSPWRVAGGNSYNEQFF

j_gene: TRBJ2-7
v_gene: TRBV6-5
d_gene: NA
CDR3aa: CASSRQGREQYF

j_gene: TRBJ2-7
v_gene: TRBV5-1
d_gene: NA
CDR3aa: CASSLDGSSSYEQYF

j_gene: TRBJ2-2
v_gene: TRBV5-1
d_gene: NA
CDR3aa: CASSSQLRGNTGELFF

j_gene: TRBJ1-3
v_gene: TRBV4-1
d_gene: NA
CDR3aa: CASSQGQPSSGNTIYF

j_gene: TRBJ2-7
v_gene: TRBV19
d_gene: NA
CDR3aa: CASSISGGTPGEQYF

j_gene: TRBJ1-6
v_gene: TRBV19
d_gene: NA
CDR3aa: CASTHTVYSPLHF

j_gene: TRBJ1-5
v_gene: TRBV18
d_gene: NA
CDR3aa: CASSPQAIHSNQPQHF

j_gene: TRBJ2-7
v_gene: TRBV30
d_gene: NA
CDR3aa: CAWNTDSGPYEQYF

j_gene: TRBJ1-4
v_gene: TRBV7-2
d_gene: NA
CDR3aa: CASSLSQPYEKLFF